These T cell receptor beta chains were read from a single sample in a study of T-cell memory formation after mild COVID-19. TCRdb recomputed calls from the 5' RACE reads with MiXCR, one row per CDR3 protein. The sample has 150,000 to 200,000 distinct CDR3 sequences; about 20% are singletons. The sample consisted of PBMCs or a T cell subset sorted from them (not recorded which). These receptors were obtained from an adult woman who had mild COVID-19 (a few samples of this study predate the infection). Cell type and time point are not known. CDR3s include the opening cysteine and the closing phenylalanine or tryptophan. A D gene is named only where the DNA matches it firmly. Where a row states a size, it is once, few, many or the class of an expanded clone; other rows omit it.

size: -; J: TRBJ1-1; length: 13; D: -; V: TRBV12-3/TRBV12-4; DNA: TGTGACAGCAGTTTAGGGCACCCCCCTGAAGCTTTCTTT; CDR3: CDSSLGHPPEAFF
size: -; J: TRBJ2-1; length: 16; D: TRBD2; V: TRBV7-9; DNA: TGTGCCAGCAGCTTAGGTACTAGCGGGGTCCACAATGAGCAGTTCTTC; CDR3: CASSLGTSGVHNEQFF
size: many; J: TRBJ2-6; length: 21; D: TRBD1; V: TRBV24-1; DNA: TGTGCCACCAGTGATATCCCCAACTACAGGGGTGAAAACTCTGGGGCCAACGTCCTGACTTTC; CDR3: CATSDIPNYRGENSGANVLTF
size: -; J: TRBJ1-1; length: 15; D: -; V: TRBV4-1; DNA: TGCGCCAGCAGCCAAGATGGCCTGGGGGACACTGAAGCTTTCTTT; CDR3: CASSQDGLGDTEAFF
size: few; J: TRBJ2-1; length: 11; D: -; V: TRBV19; DNA: TGTGCCAGTAGTATCGGCGGTGAGCAGTTCTTC; CDR3: CASSIGGEQFF
size: -; J: TRBJ1-2; length: 17; D: TRBD1; V: TRBV12-3/TRBV12-4; DNA: TGTGCCAGCAGCAAATATGGGACAGGGGATTGGGGCTATGGCTACACCTTC; CDR3: CASSKYGTGDWGYGYTF
size: few; J: TRBJ2-2; length: 16; D: -; V: TRBV15; DNA: TGTGCCACCAGCAGAGACGGGACACCGAACACCGGGGAGCTGTTTTTT; CDR3: CATSRDGTPNTGELFF
size: -; J: TRBJ2-2; length: 14; D: -; V: TRBV27; DNA: TGTGCCAGCAGTTTAAACGGAGGCCCCGGGGAGCTGTTTTTT; CDR3: CASSLNGGPGELFF
size: -; J: TRBJ1-1; length: 15; D: TRBD1; V: TRBV12-3/TRBV12-4; DNA: TGTGCCAGCAGTCCCGGTTACTCAGGGGGCACTGAAGCTTTCTTT; CDR3: CASSPGYSGGTEAFF
size: medium-sized; J: TRBJ2-3; length: 15; D: -; V: TRBV4-2; DNA: TGTGCCAGCAGCCAAGGAGGGCTAGACACAGATACGCAGTATTTT; CDR3: CASSQGGLDTDTQYF
size: -; J: TRBJ2-1; length: 15; D: -; V: TRBV12-3/TRBV12-4; DNA: TGTGCCAGCAGTTGGGAACCGAGGGGGGCAGGGGAGCAGTTCTTC; CDR3: CASSWEPRGAGEQFF
size: few; J: TRBJ2-5; length: 13; D: -; V: TRBV12-3/TRBV12-4; DNA: TGTGCCAGCAGCGAGGGGGGTAGCGGGACCCAGTACTTC; CDR3: CASSEGGSGTQYF
size: -; J: TRBJ2-1; length: 17; D: TRBD2; V: TRBV27; DNA: TGTGCCAGCAGTCCCCTCAGAGCGGGAGACTCCTACAATGAGCAGTTCTTC; CDR3: CASSPLRAGDSYNEQFF
size: -; J: TRBJ2-2; length: 15; D: -; V: TRBV4-1; DNA: TGCGCCAGCAGCCAAGTTTCGGCAGCCACCGGGGAGCTGTTTTTT; CDR3: CASSQVSAATGELFF
size: -; J: TRBJ1-1; length: 15; D: TRBD1; V: TRBV4-1; DNA: TGCGCCAGCAGCCAGGGACAGGGGTTTGGCACTGAAGCTTTCTTT; CDR3: CASSQGQGFGTEAFF
size: few; J: TRBJ1-2; length: 13; D: -; V: TRBV12-3/TRBV12-4; DNA: TGTGCCAGCAGTTTAGTAGGTGACCGAACGTACACCTTC; CDR3: CASSLVGDRTYTF
size: few; J: TRBJ2-1; length: 13; D: TRBD1; V: TRBV2; DNA: TGTGCCAGCAGTGAAGCAGGGGGCCATGAGCAGTTCTTC; CDR3: CASSEAGGHEQFF
size: -; J: TRBJ2-6; length: 17; D: -; V: TRBV12-3/TRBV12-4; DNA: TGTGCCAGCAGTCCCGGTTCCGTCGGCTCTGGGGCCAACGTCCTGACTTTC; CDR3: CASSPGSVGSGANVLTF
size: -; J: TRBJ2-2; length: 15; D: TRBD2; V: TRBV6-1; DNA: TGTGCCAGCAGGAGACTAGCGGGAGACACCGGGGAGCTGTTTTTT; CDR3: CASRRLAGDTGELFF
size: few; J: TRBJ1-1; length: 17; D: -; V: TRBV4-1; DNA: TGCGCCAGCAGCCAAGAAGCGACAGGATTCCTGAACTCTGAAGCTTTCTTT; CDR3: CASSQEATGFLNSEAFF
size: few; J: TRBJ2-5; length: 15; D: TRBD2; V: TRBV4-3; DNA: TGCGCCAGCAGCCAAGATTCTAGCGGGGGGGAGACCCAGTACTTC; CDR3: CASSQDSSGGETQYF
size: few; J: TRBJ1-5; length: 13; D: -; V: TRBV4-1; DNA: TGCGCCAGCAGCCAAGTACCGAATCAGCCCCAGCATTTT; CDR3: CASSQVPNQPQHF
size: few; J: TRBJ2-5; length: 16; D: -; V: TRBV20-1; DNA: TGCAGTGCTAGAGATCGCACTAGCATGAACCAAGAGACCCAGTACTTC; CDR3: CSARDRTSMNQETQYF
size: few; J: TRBJ1-1; length: 14; D: -; V: TRBV9; DNA: TGTGCCAGCAGCGTAGGGACCCGGAACACTGAAGCTTTCTTT; CDR3: CASSVGTRNTEAFF
size: -; J: TRBJ2-1; length: 16; D: TRBD2; V: TRBV12-3/TRBV12-4; DNA: TGTGCCAGCCTAAATCCGACTAGCGGGAGAGCCGGGGAGCAGTTCTTC; CDR3: CASLNPTSGRAGEQFF
size: few; J: TRBJ2-5; length: 16; D: TRBD2; V: TRBV7-2; DNA: TGTGCCAGCAGCTTATTGCTAGCGGGGGCAGGGGAGACCCAGTACTTC; CDR3: CASSLLLAGAGETQYF
size: few; J: TRBJ2-5; length: 12; D: -; V: TRBV18; DNA: TGTGCCAGCTCACCACCACAAGAGACCCAGTACTTC; CDR3: CASSPPQETQYF
size: -; J: TRBJ2-6; length: 17; D: TRBD1; V: TRBV7-8; DNA: TGTGCCAGCAGCCCGGGACAGGGAATTGCTGGGGCCAACGTCCTGACTTTC; CDR3: CASSPGQGIAGANVLTF
size: -; J: TRBJ2-7; length: 14; D: TRBD1; V: TRBV20-1; DNA: TGCAGTGCTAGAGATCGGGACAGTCCCTACGAGCAGTACTTC; CDR3: CSARDRDSPYEQYF
size: few; J: TRBJ2-1; length: 21; D: TRBD2; V: TRBV2; DNA: TGTGCCAGCAGTGAAGGACTAGCGGGGGGGCTGGGCCACACCCCCTACAATGAGCAGTTCTTC; CDR3: CASSEGLAGGLGHTPYNEQFF
size: few; J: TRBJ2-5; length: 13; D: -; V: TRBV2; DNA: TGTGCCCCATCGAGCGGCAAGCAAGAGACCCAGTACTTC; CDR3: CAPSSGKQETQYF
size: few; J: TRBJ2-3; length: 16; D: -; V: TRBV12-3/TRBV12-4; DNA: TGTGCCAGCAGTCTAAGTGGTAGCGGATCCACAGATACGCAGTATTTT; CDR3: CASSLSGSGSTDTQYF
size: -; J: TRBJ1-1; length: 15; D: -; V: TRBV6-6; DNA: TGTGCCAGCAGTTACTCGACCGGGGGCGGCACTGAAGCTTTCTTT; CDR3: CASSYSTGGGTEAFF
size: -; J: TRBJ2-1; length: 11; D: -; V: TRBV10-3; DNA: TGTGCCAGCAAGGGACCGAATGAGCAGTTCTTC; CDR3: CASKGPNEQFF
size: -; J: TRBJ2-7; length: 14; D: TRBD1; V: TRBV7-9; DNA: TGTGCCAGCAGCTCGACAGGGACCTCCTACGAGCAGTACTTC; CDR3: CASSSTGTSYEQYF
size: -; J: TRBJ2-3; length: 14; D: TRBD2; V: TRBV20-1; DNA: TGCAGTGCTGCCAGGACTAGCGGGACAGATACGCAGTATTTT; CDR3: CSAARTSGTDTQYF
size: few; J: TRBJ1-1; length: 13; D: TRBD1; V: TRBV12-3/TRBV12-4; DNA: TGTGCCAGCAGTTTAGCAGACAGGGCTGAAGCTTTCTTT; CDR3: CASSLADRAEAFF
size: few; J: TRBJ2-7; length: 15; D: TRBD1; V: TRBV9; DNA: TGTGCCAGCAGCGTAGGAGGAGACAGGGCCGACGAGCAGTACTTC; CDR3: CASSVGGDRADEQYF
size: few; J: TRBJ2-1; length: 16; D: TRBD2; V: TRBV7-9; DNA: TGTGCCAGCAGCTTAGCGATGGGACTAGGACACAATGAGCAGTTCTTC; CDR3: CASSLAMGLGHNEQFF
size: -; J: TRBJ2-5; length: 14; D: TRBD2; V: TRBV20-1; DNA: TGCAGTGCTAAAACGGGGGGGCCGATAGAGACCCAGTACTTC; CDR3: CSAKTGGPIETQYF
size: -; J: TRBJ1-2; length: 15; D: TRBD1; V: TRBV7-9; DNA: TGTGCCAGCAGCCCCCCTCCGACAGGGAATGAAGGCTACACCTTC; CDR3: CASSPPPTGNEGYTF
size: -; J: TRBJ1-2; length: 12; D: -; V: TRBV29-1; DNA: TGCAGCGTGAACCTAGACGACTATGGCTACACCTTC; CDR3: CSVNLDDYGYTF
size: -; J: TRBJ2-7; length: 15; D: TRBD2; V: TRBV28; DNA: TGTGCCAGCAGTTTACCCCGGGAGGTAGTTGACGAGCAGTACTTC; CDR3: CASSLPREVVDEQYF
size: -; J: TRBJ2-7; length: 17; D: TRBD1; V: TRBV4-1; DNA: TGCGCCAGCAGCCCCCGGCCCCCCGACAGGGGGTTGGGCGAGCAGTACTTC; CDR3: CASSPRPPDRGLGEQYF
size: few; J: TRBJ2-7; length: 13; D: -; V: TRBV4-1; DNA: TGCGCCAGCAGCCACCCTCTCGGGGTTGAGCAGTACTTC; CDR3: CASSHPLGVEQYF
size: -; J: TRBJ2-7; length: 13; D: -; V: TRBV29-1; DNA: TGCAGCGTCAATACGGGGCTCTCCTACGAGCAGTACTTC; CDR3: CSVNTGLSYEQYF
size: -; J: TRBJ2-1; length: 12; D: -; V: TRBV5-5; DNA: TGTGCCAGCAGCCCCGGGCTGTCTGAGCAGTTCTTC; CDR3: CASSPGLSEQFF
size: -; J: TRBJ2-7; length: 17; D: TRBD2; V: TRBV7-9; DNA: TGTGCCAGCAGCCCGGGACTAGCGGGAGCGACTACCTACGAGCAGTACTTC; CDR3: CASSPGLAGATTYEQYF